This is a list of T cell receptor beta chains from one sample in a study of beta chain features in type 1 diabetes. TCRdb keeps only in-frame clones here, not all; method: immunoSEQ multiplex PCR. The sample has about 210,000 clones; 11% are singletons. The specimen sequenced was central memory CD4+ T cells from blood. The receptors originated from a man between 18 and 35 years old in good health. Each CDR3 is given with its conserved first and last residue. D genes are given only for firm matches. Size is omitted from some rows. Given values are once, few, many or a class for expanded clones.

cdr3_length: 15
v_call: TRBV5-4
j_call: TRBJ2-3
clone_size: many
d_call: TRBD1
cdr3_nt: TGTGCCAGCACCCCGGACAGGGGCCGCACAGATACGCAGTATTTT
cdr3_aa: CASTPDRGRTDTQYF

cdr3_length: 14
v_call: TRBV7-9
j_call: TRBJ2-1
clone_size: few
d_call: TRBD2
cdr3_nt: TGTGCCAGCAGCACCAGGCGGGAGTTTAATGAGCAGTTCTTC
cdr3_aa: CASSTRREFNEQFF

cdr3_length: 14
v_call: TRBV7-2
j_call: TRBJ2-3
clone_size: few
d_call: .
cdr3_nt: TGTGCCAGCGCTCCCGGGAGTGGCGCAGATACGCAGTATTTT
cdr3_aa: CASAPGSGADTQYF

cdr3_length: 16
v_call: TRBV7-2
j_call: TRBJ2-7
clone_size: .
d_call: TRBD2
cdr3_nt: TGTGCCAGCAGCCAAGATTGGACTAGCGGGAGAGTCGAGCAGTACTTC
cdr3_aa: CASSQDWTSGRVEQYF

cdr3_length: 11
v_call: TRBV30
j_call: TRBJ1-2
clone_size: few
d_call: .
cdr3_nt: TGTGCCTGGAACCCTGGGGGGGGCTACACCTTC
cdr3_aa: CAWNPGGGYTF

cdr3_length: 14
v_call: TRBV6-6
j_call: TRBJ2-1
clone_size: many
d_call: .
cdr3_nt: TGTGCCAGCAGTGGGCATTTCTCCTACAATGAGCAGTTCTTC
cdr3_aa: CASSGHFSYNEQFF

cdr3_length: 14
v_call: TRBV6-1
j_call: TRBJ2-5
clone_size: few
d_call: TRBD1
cdr3_nt: TGTGCCAGCATGTGGACAGGGAGGCAAGAGACCCAGTACTTC
cdr3_aa: CASMWTGRQETQYF

cdr3_length: 17
v_call: TRBV5-1
j_call: TRBJ2-3
clone_size: .
d_call: TRBD2
cdr3_nt: TGCGCCAGCAGCTTCCCTGGACTAGCAGCTAGCACAGATACGCAGTATTTT
cdr3_aa: CASSFPGLAASTDTQYF

cdr3_length: 13
v_call: TRBV30
j_call: TRBJ1-5
clone_size: few
d_call: TRBD1
cdr3_nt: TGTGCCTGTAATGACAGGGGCAATCAGCCCCAGCATTTT
cdr3_aa: CACNDRGNQPQHF

cdr3_length: 11
v_call: TRBV27
j_call: TRBJ2-1
clone_size: many
d_call: .
cdr3_nt: TGTGCCAGCAAATCGGGGAATGAGCAGTTCTTC
cdr3_aa: CASKSGNEQFF

cdr3_length: 16
v_call: TRBV7-2
j_call: TRBJ2-2
clone_size: .
d_call: .
cdr3_nt: TGTGCCAGCAGTTCCGATTCAAGGGGGAACACCGGGGAGCTGTTTTTT
cdr3_aa: CASSSDSRGNTGELFF

cdr3_length: 15
v_call: TRBV10-3
j_call: TRBJ2-3
clone_size: .
d_call: TRBD1
cdr3_nt: TGTGCCATCAGGCAAGACAGGGTAGGGACAGATACGCAGTATTTT
cdr3_aa: CAIRQDRVGTDTQYF

cdr3_length: 16
v_call: TRBV28
j_call: TRBJ2-1
clone_size: many
d_call: TRBD2
cdr3_nt: TGTGCCAGCAGTTTAAGCGGGGCGACATCCTACAATGAGCAGTTCTTC
cdr3_aa: CASSLSGATSYNEQFF

cdr3_length: 11
v_call: TRBV7-9
j_call: TRBJ2-7
clone_size: many
d_call: .
cdr3_nt: TGTGCCAGCAGCTTATTCGGGGAGCAGTACTTC
cdr3_aa: CASSLFGEQYF

cdr3_length: 15
v_call: TRBV7-2
j_call: TRBJ2-7
clone_size: .
d_call: .
cdr3_nt: TGTGCCAGCAGCTTAGCGGGTCGGGAAATCTACGAGCAGTACTTC
cdr3_aa: CASSLAGREIYEQYF

cdr3_length: 15
v_call: TRBV2
j_call: TRBJ2-7
clone_size: .
d_call: .
cdr3_nt: TGTGCCAGCAGCGCGAGCCCAGGGGTGAGAAACGAGCAGTACTTC
cdr3_aa: CASSASPGVRNEQYF

cdr3_length: 14
v_call: TRBV30
j_call: TRBJ1-2
clone_size: .
d_call: .
cdr3_nt: TGTGCCGCCCAAAAGCGGGTAACCGACTATGGCTACACCTTC
cdr3_aa: CAAQKRVTDYGYTF

cdr3_length: 13
v_call: TRBV15
j_call: TRBJ2-5
clone_size: once
d_call: TRBD1
cdr3_nt: TGTGCCACCAGCAGAGATGGACAGGGAAGGCAGTACTTC
cdr3_aa: CATSRDGQGRQYF

cdr3_length: 15
v_call: TRBV25-1
j_call: TRBJ1-3
clone_size: .
d_call: TRBD1
cdr3_nt: TGTGCCAGCAGTGACCGACAGGGGGCTGGAAACACCATATATTTT
cdr3_aa: CASSDRQGAGNTIYF

cdr3_length: 15
v_call: TRBV18
j_call: TRBJ2-5
clone_size: few
d_call: .
cdr3_nt: TGTGCCAGCTCATCACAGGGTCTACTCCAAGAGACCCAGTACTTC
cdr3_aa: CASSSQGLLQETQYF

cdr3_length: 11
v_call: TRBV28
j_call: TRBJ1-2
clone_size: .
d_call: .
cdr3_nt: TGTGCCAGCAGAGAGACATACGGCTACACCTTC
cdr3_aa: CASRETYGYTF

cdr3_length: 13
v_call: TRBV5-1
j_call: TRBJ1-2
clone_size: .
d_call: .
cdr3_nt: TGCGCCAGCAGCTTGGGGAGTAACTATGGCTACACCTTC
cdr3_aa: CASSLGSNYGYTF

cdr3_length: 11
v_call: TRBV29-1
j_call: TRBJ2-7
clone_size: many
d_call: .
cdr3_nt: TGCAGCGTTGAAGCAGACTACGAGCAGTACTTC
cdr3_aa: CSVEADYEQYF

cdr3_length: 13
v_call: TRBV10-3
j_call: TRBJ2-5
clone_size: .
d_call: .
cdr3_nt: TGTGCCATCAGGGGAGCGGACGAAGAGACCCAGTACTTC
cdr3_aa: CAIRGADEETQYF

cdr3_length: 15
v_call: TRBV28
j_call: TRBJ2-3
clone_size: .
d_call: TRBD2
cdr3_nt: TGTGCCAGCAGGGGACTAGCGGGAAGCACAGATACGCAGTATTTT
cdr3_aa: CASRGLAGSTDTQYF

cdr3_length: 15
v_call: TRBV10-3
j_call: TRBJ2-2
clone_size: .
d_call: .
cdr3_nt: TGTGCCATCAGTGAGGTGATCGCGGGCACCGGGGAGCTGTTTTTT
cdr3_aa: CAISEVIAGTGELFF

cdr3_length: 12
v_call: TRBV12-5
j_call: TRBJ2-3
clone_size: .
d_call: .
cdr3_nt: TGTGCTAGTGGTTTGGACACAGATACGCAGTATTTT
cdr3_aa: CASGLDTDTQYF

cdr3_length: 16
v_call: TRBV7-2
j_call: TRBJ2-5
clone_size: few
d_call: .
cdr3_nt: TGTGCCAGCAGCCGTTGGGGCAGGGGCCTCCAAGAGACCCAGTACTTC
cdr3_aa: CASSRWGRGLQETQYF

cdr3_length: 14
v_call: TRBV30
j_call: TRBJ2-7
clone_size: few
d_call: .
cdr3_nt: TGTGCCTGGAGTGTACGGCGGGTATCCTACGAGCAGTACTTC
cdr3_aa: CAWSVRRVSYEQYF

cdr3_length: 13
v_call: TRBV7-2
j_call: TRBJ2-7
clone_size: few
d_call: .
cdr3_nt: TGTGCCAGCAGTTCAACTGGGACCTACGAGCAGTACTTC
cdr3_aa: CASSSTGTYEQYF

cdr3_length: 16
v_call: TRBV7-3
j_call: TRBJ2-2
clone_size: few
d_call: .
cdr3_nt: TGTGCCAGCAGCTACCAATCGACGGTTCCCACCGGGGAGCTGTTTTTT
cdr3_aa: CASSYQSTVPTGELFF

cdr3_length: 15
v_call: TRBV14
j_call: TRBJ1-5
clone_size: .
d_call: .
cdr3_nt: TGTGCCAGCAGCCAAGGCGGGACACCCAATCAGCCCCAGCATTTT
cdr3_aa: CASSQGGTPNQPQHF

cdr3_length: 13
v_call: TRBV5-1
j_call: TRBJ1-1
clone_size: few
d_call: .
cdr3_nt: TGCGCCAGCAGCTCGGACACGAACACTGAAGCTTTCTTT
cdr3_aa: CASSSDTNTEAFF

cdr3_length: 17
v_call: TRBV28
j_call: TRBJ1-1
clone_size: .
d_call: TRBD1
cdr3_nt: TGTGCCAGCAGTCTCGGACAGGGAATTCGTTCGAGAACTGAAGCTTTCTTT
cdr3_aa: CASSLGQGIRSRTEAFF

cdr3_length: 15
v_call: TRBV2
j_call: TRBJ2-2
clone_size: .
d_call: TRBD2
cdr3_nt: TGTGCCAGCAAAACTCTAGCGGACTACACCGGGGAGCTGTTTTTT
cdr3_aa: CASKTLADYTGELFF

cdr3_length: 18
v_call: TRBV4-1
j_call: TRBJ2-6
clone_size: .
d_call: .
cdr3_nt: TGCGCCAGCAGCCAATACGTCGGGTCTGGGTCCGGGGCCAACGTCCTGACTTTC
cdr3_aa: CASSQYVGSGSGANVLTF

cdr3_length: 15
v_call: TRBV23-1
j_call: TRBJ2-7
clone_size: few
d_call: TRBD1
cdr3_nt: TGCGCCAGCAGTCAATCGGGGGACAGGGTGTGTGAGCAGTACTTC
cdr3_aa: CASSQSGDRVCEQYF

cdr3_length: 12
v_call: TRBV27
j_call: TRBJ1-1
clone_size: few
d_call: .
cdr3_nt: TGTGCCAACTACAGGGTGCGAACTGAAGCTTTCTTT
cdr3_aa: CANYRVRTEAFF

cdr3_length: 18
v_call: TRBV7-2
j_call: TRBJ2-7
clone_size: .
d_call: TRBD2
cdr3_nt: TGTGCCAGCAGCTCTCACGGGGGGACTAGCGGGCTAGCCTACGAGCAGTACTTC
cdr3_aa: CASSSHGGTSGLAYEQYF

cdr3_length: 13
v_call: TRBV7-2
j_call: TRBJ2-1
clone_size: few
d_call: .
cdr3_nt: TGTGCCAGCAGCAAAACTACGTACAATGAGCAGTTCTTC
cdr3_aa: CASSKTTYNEQFF

cdr3_length: 14
v_call: TRBV18
j_call: TRBJ2-3
clone_size: .
d_call: .
cdr3_nt: TGTGCCAGCTCACCTAGTACCCGCACAGATACGCAGTATTTT
cdr3_aa: CASSPSTRTDTQYF